This T cell receptor beta chain comes out of a study of beta chain features in type 1 diabetes. Overall study findings and caveats: A moderate, significant TCRB CDR3 shortening appeared in type 1 diabetes across four CD4+ subsets.

Researchers reported sorting CD4+ naive, central memory, regulatory and stem cell-like memory cells via CD45RO/CCR7/CD25/CD127/CD95/CD27. There are a few counts of this clone. Antigen unknown. The identical CDR3 is also encoded by other nucleotide sequences in the sample. Expressed TCRB transcripts got sequenced, as all isolated RNA was reverse transcribed. The average read count of naive, central memory and regulatory T cell samples was approximately 3.5 million. The repertoire was sequenced with immunoSEQ multiplex PCR; TCRdb's copy has only in-frame clones and lacks some. Of 500,000 to 700,000 clones listed, around 15% are singletons. CDR1 is MDHEN and CDR2 is SYDVKM in the germline V gene. The V and J ends lost 4 bases and 4 bases respectively, with 5 bases between them. CDR3 size: 11 residues.

The sequenced material came from naive CD4+ T cells from blood. The chain has TRBV28 and TRBJ2-7; D is undetermined. The TCR was taken from a man aged 18 to 30 in good health. The CDR3 coding sequence is TGTGCCAGCAGTTCCCCGTACGAGCAGTACTTC. Amino acids: CASSSPYEQYF.